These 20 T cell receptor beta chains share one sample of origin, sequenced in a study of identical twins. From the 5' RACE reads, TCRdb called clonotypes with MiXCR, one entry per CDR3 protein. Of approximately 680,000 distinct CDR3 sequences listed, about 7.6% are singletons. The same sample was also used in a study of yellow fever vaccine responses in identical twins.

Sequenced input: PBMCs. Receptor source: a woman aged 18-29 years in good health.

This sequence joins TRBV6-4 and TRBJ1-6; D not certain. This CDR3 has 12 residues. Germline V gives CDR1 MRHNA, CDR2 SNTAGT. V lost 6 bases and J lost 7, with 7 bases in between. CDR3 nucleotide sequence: TGTGCCAGCAGGGACGGGAATTCACCCCTCCACTTT. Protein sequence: CASRDGNSPLHF.

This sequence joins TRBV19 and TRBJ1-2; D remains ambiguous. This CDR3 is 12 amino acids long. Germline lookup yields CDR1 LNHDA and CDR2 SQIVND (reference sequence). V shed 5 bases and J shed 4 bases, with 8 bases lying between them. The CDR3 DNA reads TGTGCCAGTAGTGAACGGGTCTATGGCTACACCTTC. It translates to CASSERVYGYTF. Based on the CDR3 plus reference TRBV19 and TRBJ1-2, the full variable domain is DGGITQSPKYLFRKEGQNVTLSCEQNLNHDAMYWYRQDPGQGLRLIYYSQIVNDFQKGDIAEGYSVSREKKESFPLTVTSAQKNPTAFYLCASSERVYGYTFGSGTRLTVV.

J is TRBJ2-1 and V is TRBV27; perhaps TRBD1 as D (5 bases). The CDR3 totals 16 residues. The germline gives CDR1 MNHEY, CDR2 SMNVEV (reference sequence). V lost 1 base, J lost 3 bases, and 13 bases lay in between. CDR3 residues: CASSLYQGADYNEQFF. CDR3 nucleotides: TGTGCCAGCAGTTTATATCAGGGCGCCGACTACAATGAGCAGTTCTTC.

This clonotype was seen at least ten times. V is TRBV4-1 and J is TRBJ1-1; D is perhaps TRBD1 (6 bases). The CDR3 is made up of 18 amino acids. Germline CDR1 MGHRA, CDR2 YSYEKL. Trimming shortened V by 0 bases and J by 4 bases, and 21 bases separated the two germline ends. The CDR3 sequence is CASSQEMGAWGRGTEAFF. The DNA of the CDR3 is TGCGCCAGCAGCCAAGAGATGGGGGCTTGGGGCAGGGGCACTGAAGCTTTCTTT.

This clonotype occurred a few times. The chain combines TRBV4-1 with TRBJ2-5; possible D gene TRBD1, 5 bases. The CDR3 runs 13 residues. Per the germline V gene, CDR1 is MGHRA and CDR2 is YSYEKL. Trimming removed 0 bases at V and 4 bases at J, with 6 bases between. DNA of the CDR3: TGCGCCAGCAGCCAAGAGGGGCGAGAGACCCAGTACTTC. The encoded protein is CASSQEGRETQYF.

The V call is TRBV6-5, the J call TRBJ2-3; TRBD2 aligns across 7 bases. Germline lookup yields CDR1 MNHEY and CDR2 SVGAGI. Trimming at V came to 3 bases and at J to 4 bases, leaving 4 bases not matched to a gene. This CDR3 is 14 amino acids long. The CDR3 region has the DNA TGTGCCAGCAGTTATGGACGGGGGGCAGATACGCAGTATTTT. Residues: CASSYGRGADTQYF.

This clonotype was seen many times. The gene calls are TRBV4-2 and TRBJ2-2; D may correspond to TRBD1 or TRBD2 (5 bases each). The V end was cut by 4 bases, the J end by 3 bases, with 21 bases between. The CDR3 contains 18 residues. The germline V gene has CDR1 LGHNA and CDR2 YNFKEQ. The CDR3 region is CASSPPGTINKDTGELFF. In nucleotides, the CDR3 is TGTGCCAGCAGCCCGCCCGGGACGATAAACAAAGACACCGGGGAGCTGTTTTTT.

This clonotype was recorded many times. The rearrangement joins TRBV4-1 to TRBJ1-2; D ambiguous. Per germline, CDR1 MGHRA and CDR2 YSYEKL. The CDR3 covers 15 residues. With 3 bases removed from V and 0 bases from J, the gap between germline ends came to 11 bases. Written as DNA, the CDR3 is TGCGCCAGCAGCCAGGACTGGAGTACTAACTATGGCTACACCTTC. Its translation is CASSQDWSTNYGYTF.

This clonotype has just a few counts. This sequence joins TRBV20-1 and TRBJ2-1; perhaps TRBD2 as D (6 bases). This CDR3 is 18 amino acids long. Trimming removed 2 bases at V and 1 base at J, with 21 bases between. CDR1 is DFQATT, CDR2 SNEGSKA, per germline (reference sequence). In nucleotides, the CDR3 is TGCAGTGCTAGATTCCCCCCACGCGGGGAGTCTTCCTACAATGAGCAGTTCTTC. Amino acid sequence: CSARFPPRGESSYNEQFF.

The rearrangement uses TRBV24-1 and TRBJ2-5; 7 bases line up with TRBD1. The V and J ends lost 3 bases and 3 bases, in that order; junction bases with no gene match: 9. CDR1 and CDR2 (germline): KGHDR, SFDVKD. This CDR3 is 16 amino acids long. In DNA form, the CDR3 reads TGTGCCACCAGTGATCTACAAAGGGACAGCAAAGAGACCCAGTACTTC. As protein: CATSDLQRDSKETQYF.

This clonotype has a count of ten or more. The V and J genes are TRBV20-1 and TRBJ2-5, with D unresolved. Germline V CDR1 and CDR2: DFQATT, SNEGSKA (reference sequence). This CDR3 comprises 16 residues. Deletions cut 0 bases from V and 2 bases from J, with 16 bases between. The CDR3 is CSARDPGRPLQETQYF. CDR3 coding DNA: TGCAGTGCTAGAGATCCCGGCAGGCCCTTGCAAGAGACCCAGTACTTC.

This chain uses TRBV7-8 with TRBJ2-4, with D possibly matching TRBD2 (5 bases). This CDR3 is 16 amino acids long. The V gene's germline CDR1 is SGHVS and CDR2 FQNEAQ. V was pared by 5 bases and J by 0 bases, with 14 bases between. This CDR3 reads CASSPTRTLAKNIQYF. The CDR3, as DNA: TGTGCCAGCAGCCCAACCCGGACTCTAGCCAAAAACATTCAGTACTTC.

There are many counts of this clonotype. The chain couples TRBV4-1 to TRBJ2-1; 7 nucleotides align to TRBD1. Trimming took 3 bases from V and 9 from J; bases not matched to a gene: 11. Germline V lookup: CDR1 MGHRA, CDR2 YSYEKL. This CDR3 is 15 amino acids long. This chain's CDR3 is CASSQATTGVTEQFF. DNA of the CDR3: TGCGCCAGCAGCCAGGCCACAACAGGGGTAACTGAGCAGTTCTTC.

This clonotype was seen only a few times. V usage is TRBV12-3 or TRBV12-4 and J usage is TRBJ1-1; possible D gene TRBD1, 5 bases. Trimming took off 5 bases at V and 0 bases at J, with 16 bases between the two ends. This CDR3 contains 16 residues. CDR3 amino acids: CASSPSGGALNTEAFF. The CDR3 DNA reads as TGTGCCAGCAGTCCCTCGGGGGGAGCCCTGAACACTGAAGCTTTCTTT.

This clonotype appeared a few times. The CDR3 here is CASSFHLYTEAFF. The CDR3 coding sequence is TGTGCCAGCAGCTTCCACTTGTACACTGAAGCTTTCTTT. V is TRBV5-5 and J is TRBJ1-1; D is uncertain. Trimming cost V 2 bases and J 3 bases, with 8 bases left between them. The CDR3 is 13 amino acids. The germline gives CDR1 SGHKS, CDR2 YYEKEE (reference sequence).

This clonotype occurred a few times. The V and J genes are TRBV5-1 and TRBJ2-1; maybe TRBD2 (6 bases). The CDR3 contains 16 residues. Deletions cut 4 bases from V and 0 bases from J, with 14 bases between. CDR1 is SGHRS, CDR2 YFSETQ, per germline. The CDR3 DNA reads TGCGCCAGCAGCCCTACTCGGGGGAACTCCTACAATGAGCAGTTCTTC. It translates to CASSPTRGNSYNEQFF.

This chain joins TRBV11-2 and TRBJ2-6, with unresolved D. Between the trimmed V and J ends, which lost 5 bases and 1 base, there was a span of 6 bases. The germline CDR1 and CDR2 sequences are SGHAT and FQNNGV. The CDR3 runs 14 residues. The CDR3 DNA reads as TGTGCCAGCAGCCCAACTTCTGGGGCCAACGTCCTGACTTTC. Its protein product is CASSPTSGANVLTF.

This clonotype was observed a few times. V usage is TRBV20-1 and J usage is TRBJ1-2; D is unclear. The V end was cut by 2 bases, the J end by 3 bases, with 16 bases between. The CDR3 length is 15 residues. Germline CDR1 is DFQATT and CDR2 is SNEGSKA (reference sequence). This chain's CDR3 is CSARSPGVVDYGYTF. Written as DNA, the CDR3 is TGCAGTGCTAGAAGTCCTGGGGTTGTGGACTATGGCTACACCTTC.

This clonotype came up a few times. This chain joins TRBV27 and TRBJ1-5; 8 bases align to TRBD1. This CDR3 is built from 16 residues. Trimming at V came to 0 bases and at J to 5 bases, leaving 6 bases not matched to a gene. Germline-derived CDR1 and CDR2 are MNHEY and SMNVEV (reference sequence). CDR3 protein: CASSLSLTGADQPQHF. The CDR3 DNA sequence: TGTGCCAGCAGTTTATCGTTGACAGGGGCGGATCAGCCCCAGCATTTT.

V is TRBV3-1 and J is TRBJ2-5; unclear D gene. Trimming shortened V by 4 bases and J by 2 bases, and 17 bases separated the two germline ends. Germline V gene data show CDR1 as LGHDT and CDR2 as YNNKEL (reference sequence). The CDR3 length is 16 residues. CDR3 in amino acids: CASSLTGTELQETQYF. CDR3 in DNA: TGTGCCAGCAGCCTAACTGGAACAGAACTACAAGAGACCCAGTACTTC.